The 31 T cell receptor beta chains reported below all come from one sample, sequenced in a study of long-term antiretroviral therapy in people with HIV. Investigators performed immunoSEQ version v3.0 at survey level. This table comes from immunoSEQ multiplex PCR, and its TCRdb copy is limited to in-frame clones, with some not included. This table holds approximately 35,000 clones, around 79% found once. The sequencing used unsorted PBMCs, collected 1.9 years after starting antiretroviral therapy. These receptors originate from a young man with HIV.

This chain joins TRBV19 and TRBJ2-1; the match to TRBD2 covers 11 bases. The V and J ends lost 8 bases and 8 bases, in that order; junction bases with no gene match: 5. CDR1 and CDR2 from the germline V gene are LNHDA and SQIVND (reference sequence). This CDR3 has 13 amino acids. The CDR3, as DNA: TGTGCCAGTTTAACTAGCGGGGGCGATGAGCAGTTCTTC. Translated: CASLTSGGDEQFF.

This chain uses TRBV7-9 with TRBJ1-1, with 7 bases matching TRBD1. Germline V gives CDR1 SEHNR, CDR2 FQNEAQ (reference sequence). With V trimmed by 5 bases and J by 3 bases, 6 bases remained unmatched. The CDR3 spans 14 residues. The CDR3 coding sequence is TGTGCCAGCAGCCAGAGACAGGGTGACACTGAAGCTTTCTTT. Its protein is CASSQRQGDTEAFF.

The chain's CDR3 is CATSRDYRGFNEKLFF. CDR3 nucleotides: TGTGCCACCAGCAGAGATTACCGGGGATTCAATGAAAAACTGTTTTTT. The rearrangement joins TRBV15 to TRBJ1-4; D gene ambiguous. V shed 0 bases and J shed 5 bases, with 13 bases lying between them. Germline CDR1 LNHNV, CDR2 YYDKDF (reference sequence). This CDR3 is 16 amino acids long.

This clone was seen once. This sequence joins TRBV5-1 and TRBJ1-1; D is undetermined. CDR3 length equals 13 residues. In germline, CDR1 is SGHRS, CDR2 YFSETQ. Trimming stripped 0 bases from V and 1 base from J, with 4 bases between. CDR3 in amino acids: CASSLAGNTEAFF. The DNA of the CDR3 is TGCGCCAGCAGCTTGGCAGGGAACACTGAAGCTTTCTTT. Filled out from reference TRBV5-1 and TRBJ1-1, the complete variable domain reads KAGVTQTPRYLIKTRGQQVTLSCSPISGHRSVSWYQQTPGQGLQFLFEYFSETQRNKGNFPGRFSGRQFSNSRSEMNVSTLELGDSALYLCASSLAGNTEAFFGQGTRLTVV.

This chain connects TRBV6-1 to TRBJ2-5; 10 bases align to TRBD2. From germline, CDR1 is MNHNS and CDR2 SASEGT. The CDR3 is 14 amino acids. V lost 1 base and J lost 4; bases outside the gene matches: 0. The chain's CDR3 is CASSEGTSGETQYF. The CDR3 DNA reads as TGTGCCAGCAGTGAAGGGACTAGCGGAGAGACCCAGTACTTC.

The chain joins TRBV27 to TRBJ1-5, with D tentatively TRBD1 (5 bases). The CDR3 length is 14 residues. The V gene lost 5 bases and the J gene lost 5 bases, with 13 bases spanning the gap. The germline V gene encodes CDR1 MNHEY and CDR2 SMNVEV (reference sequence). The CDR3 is CASSVGLRYQPQHF. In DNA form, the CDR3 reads TGTGCCAGCAGTGTGGGGCTCCGGTATCAGCCCCAGCATTTT.

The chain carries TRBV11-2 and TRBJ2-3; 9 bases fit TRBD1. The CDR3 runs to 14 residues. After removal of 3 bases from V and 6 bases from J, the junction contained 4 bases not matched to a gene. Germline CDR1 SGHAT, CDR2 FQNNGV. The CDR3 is CASSLDRGVDTQYF. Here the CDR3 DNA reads TGTGCCAGCAGCTTGGACAGGGGTGTCGATACGCAGTATTTT.

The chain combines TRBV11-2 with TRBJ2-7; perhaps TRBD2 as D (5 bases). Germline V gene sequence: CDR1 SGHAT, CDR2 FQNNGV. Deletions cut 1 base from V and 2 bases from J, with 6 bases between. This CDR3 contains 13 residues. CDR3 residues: CASSLAGTYEQYV. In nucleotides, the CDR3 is TGTGCCAGCAGCTTAGCGGGGACCTACGAGCAGTACGTC.

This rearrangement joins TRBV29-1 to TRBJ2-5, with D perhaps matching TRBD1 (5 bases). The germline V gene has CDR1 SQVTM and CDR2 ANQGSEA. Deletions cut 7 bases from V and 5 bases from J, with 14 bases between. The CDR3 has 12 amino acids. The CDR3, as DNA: TGCAGCGGCATGCAGGGCGGCGAGACCCAGTACTTC. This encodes CSGMQGGETQYF.

This CDR3 is CASSESGETQYF. The CDR3 DNA follows: TGTGCCAGCAGTGAATCGGGGGAGACCCAGTACTTC. The chain uses TRBV2 and TRBJ2-5, with D possibly TRBD2 on 5 matching bases. Germline V gene lookup returns CDR1 SNHLY and CDR2 FYNNEI. Between the trimmed V and J ends, which lost 2 bases and 5 bases, there was a span of 6 bases. The CDR3 sequence is 12 residues long.

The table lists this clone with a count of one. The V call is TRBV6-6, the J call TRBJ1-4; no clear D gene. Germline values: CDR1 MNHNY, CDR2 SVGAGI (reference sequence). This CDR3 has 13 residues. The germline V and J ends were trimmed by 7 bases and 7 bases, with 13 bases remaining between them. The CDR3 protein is CASNSAGSEKLFF. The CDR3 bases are TGTGCCAGCAATTCCGCCGGCAGTGAAAAACTGTTTTTT.

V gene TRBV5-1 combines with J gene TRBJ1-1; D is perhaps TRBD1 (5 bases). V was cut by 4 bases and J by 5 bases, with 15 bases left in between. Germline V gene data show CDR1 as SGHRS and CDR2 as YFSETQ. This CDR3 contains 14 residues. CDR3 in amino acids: CASSQGTVETEAFF. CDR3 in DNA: TGCGCCAGCAGCCAAGGGACTGTGGAGACTGAAGCTTTCTTT. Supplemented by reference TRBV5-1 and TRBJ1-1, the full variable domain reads KAGVTQTPRYLIKTRGQQVTLSCSPISGHRSVSWYQQTPGQGLQFLFEYFSETQRNKGNFPGRFSGRQFSNSRSEMNVSTLELGDSALYLCASSQGTVETEAFFGQGTRLTVV.

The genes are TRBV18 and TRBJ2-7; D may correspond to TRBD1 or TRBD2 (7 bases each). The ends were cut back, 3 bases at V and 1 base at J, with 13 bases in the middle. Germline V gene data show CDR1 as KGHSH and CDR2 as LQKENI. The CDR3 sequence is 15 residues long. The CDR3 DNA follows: TGTGCCAGCTCACCTGGCCAGGGGGGGTCCTACGAGCAGTACGTC. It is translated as CASSPGQGGSYEQYV.

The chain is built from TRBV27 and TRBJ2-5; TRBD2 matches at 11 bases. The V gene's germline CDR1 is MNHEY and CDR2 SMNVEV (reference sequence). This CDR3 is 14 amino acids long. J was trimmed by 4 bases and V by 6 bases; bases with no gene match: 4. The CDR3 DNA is TGTGCCAGCAGCAAACTAGCGGGGGTAGAGACCCAGTACTTC. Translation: CASSKLAGVETQYF.

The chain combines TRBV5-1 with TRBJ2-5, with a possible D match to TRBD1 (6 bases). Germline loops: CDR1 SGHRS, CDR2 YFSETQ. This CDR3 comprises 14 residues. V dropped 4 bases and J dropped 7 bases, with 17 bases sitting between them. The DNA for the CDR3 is TGCGCCAGCAGCACCCAGGACAGTGGAGGGACCCAGTACTTC. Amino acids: CASSTQDSGGTQYF.

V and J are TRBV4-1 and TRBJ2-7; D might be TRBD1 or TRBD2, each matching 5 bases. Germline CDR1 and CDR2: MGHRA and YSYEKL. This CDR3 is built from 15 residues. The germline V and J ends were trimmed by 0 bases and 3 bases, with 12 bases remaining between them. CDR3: CASSQDRGVLYEQYF. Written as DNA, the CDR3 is TGCGCCAGCAGCCAAGATCGGGGCGTACTCTACGAGCAGTACTTC.

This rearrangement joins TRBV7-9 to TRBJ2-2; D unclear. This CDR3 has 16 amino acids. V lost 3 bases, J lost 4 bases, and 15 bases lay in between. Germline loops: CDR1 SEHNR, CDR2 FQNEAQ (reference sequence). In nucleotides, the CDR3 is TGTGCCAGCAGCTTCTATCCCTCCTCCGGCACCGGGGAGCTGTTTTTT. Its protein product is CASSFYPSSGTGELFF.

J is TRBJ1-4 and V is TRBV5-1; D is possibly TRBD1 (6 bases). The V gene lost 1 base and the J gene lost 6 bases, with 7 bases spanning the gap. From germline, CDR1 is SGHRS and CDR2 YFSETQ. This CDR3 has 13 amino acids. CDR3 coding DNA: TGCGCCAGCAGCTTGAAGGGGGATGAAAAACTGTTTTTT. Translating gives CASSLKGDEKLFF.

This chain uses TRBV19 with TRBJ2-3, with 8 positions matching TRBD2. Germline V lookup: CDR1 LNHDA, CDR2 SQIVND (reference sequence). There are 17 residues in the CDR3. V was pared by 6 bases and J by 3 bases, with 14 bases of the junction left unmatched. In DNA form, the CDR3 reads TGTGCCAGTAGCAACTTGAGCCCGGGACTAGGGACAGATACGCAGTATTTT. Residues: CASSNLSPGLGTDTQYF.

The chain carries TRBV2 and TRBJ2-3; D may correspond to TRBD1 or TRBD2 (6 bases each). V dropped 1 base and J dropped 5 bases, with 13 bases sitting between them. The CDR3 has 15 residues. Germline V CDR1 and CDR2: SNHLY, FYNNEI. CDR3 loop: CASSEESGAGDTQYF. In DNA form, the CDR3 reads TGTGCCAGCAGTGAAGAGTCGGGGGCGGGAGATACGCAGTATTTT.

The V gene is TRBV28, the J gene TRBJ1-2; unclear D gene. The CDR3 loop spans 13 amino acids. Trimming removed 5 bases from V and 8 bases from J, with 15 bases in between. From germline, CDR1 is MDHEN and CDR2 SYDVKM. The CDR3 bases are TGTGCCAGCAGTCTCCCTTCCAGATCGGGCTACACCTTC. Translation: CASSLPSRSGYTF.

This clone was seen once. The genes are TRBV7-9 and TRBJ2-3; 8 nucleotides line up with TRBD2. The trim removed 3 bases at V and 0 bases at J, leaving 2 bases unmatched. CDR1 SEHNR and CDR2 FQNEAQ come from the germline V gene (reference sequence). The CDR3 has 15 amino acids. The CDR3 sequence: CASSFERGSTDTQYF. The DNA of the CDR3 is TGTGCCAGCAGCTTTGAGCGGGGGAGCACAGATACGCAGTATTTT.

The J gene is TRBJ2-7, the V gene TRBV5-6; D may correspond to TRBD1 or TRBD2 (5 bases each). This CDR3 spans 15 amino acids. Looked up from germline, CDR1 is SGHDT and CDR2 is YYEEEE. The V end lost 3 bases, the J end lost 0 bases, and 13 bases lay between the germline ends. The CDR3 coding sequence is TGTGCCAGCAGCTCTTATAAGGGGAGCTCCTACGAGCAGTACGTC. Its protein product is CASSSYKGSSYEQYV.

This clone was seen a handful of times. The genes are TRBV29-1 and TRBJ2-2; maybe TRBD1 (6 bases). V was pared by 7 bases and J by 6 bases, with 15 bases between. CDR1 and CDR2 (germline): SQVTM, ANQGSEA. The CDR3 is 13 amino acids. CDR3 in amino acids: CSANNREPGELFF. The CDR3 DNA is TGCAGCGCAAACAACAGGGAGCCCGGGGAGCTGTTTTTT.

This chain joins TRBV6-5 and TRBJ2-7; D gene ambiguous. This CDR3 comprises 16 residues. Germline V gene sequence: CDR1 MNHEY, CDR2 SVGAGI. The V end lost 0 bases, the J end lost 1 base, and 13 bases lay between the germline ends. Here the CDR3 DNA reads TGTGCCAGCAGTTACTCGACTGGGTTCCAGTCCTACGAGCAGTACTTC. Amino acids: CASSYSTGFQSYEQYF.

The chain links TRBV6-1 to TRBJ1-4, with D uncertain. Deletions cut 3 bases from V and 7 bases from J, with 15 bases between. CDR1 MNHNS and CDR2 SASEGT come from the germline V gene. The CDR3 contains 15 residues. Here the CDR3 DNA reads TGTGCCAGCAGTGATCCCTTCAAGGGATTTGAAAAACTGTTTTTT. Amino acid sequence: CASSDPFKGFEKLFF.

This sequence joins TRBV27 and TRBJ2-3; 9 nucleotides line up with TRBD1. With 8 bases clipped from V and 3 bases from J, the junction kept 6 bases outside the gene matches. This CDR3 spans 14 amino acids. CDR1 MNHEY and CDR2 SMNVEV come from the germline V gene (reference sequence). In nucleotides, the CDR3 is TGTGCCAGCCGACGGGACAGGGTAACAGATACGCAGTATTTT. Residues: CASRRDRVTDTQYF.

The CDR3 region is CASSQIGGGTQNIQYF. Written as DNA, the CDR3 is TGCGCCAGCAGCCAAATCGGTGGGGGGACCCAAAACATTCAGTACTTC. The chain links TRBV4-1 to TRBJ2-4, with a tentative D call TRBD2 (6 bases). Germline CDR1 and CDR2: MGHRA and YSYEKL. V lost 2 bases and J lost 5, with 16 bases in between. The CDR3 is 16 residues long.

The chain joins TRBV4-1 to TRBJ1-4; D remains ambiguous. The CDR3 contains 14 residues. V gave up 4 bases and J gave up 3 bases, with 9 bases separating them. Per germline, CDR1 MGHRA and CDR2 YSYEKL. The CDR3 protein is CASSRAGSNEKLFF. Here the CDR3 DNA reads TGCGCCAGCAGCCGGGCGGGGTCTAATGAAAAACTGTTTTTT.

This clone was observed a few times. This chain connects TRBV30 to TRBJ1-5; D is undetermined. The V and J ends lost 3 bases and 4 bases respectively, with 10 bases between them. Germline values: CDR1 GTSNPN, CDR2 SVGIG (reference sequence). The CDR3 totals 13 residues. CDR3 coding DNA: TGTGCCTGGAGCTATGGGGAGAATCAGCCCCAGCATTTT. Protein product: CAWSYGENQPQHF.

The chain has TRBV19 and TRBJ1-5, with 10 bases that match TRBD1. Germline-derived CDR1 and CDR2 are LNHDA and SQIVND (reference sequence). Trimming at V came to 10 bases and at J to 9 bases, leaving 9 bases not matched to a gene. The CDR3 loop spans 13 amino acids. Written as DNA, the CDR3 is TGTGCCACCTTAGGACAGGGGGTAATGCCCCAGCATTTT. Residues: CATLGQGVMPQHF.